Presented here are 15 T cell receptor beta chains from one specimen sequenced in a study of CD4 T cell repertoires in COVID-19. These memory T cells were uncultured and sequenced directly after ex vivo isolation. Generated by immunoSEQ multiplex PCR, the TCRdb table keeps only in-frame clones and is missing some. The sample consists of about 22,000 clones, around 87% of them appearing once. The sample was central memory CD4+ T cells from blood, taken before the COVID-19 pandemic. Receptors originate from a human donor who had COVID-19.

This rearrangement joins TRBV7-2 to TRBJ2-5; D may be TRBD2 (5 bases). Trimming removed 5 bases from V and 2 bases from J, with 9 bases in between. The CDR3 runs 13 residues. Germline CDR1 and CDR2: SGHTA and FQGNSA. The CDR3 DNA is TGTGCCAGCAGCCAAGGACTGCAAGAGACCCAGTACTTC. The encoded protein is CASSQGLQETQYF.

The rearrangement uses TRBV5-1 and TRBJ1-1; possible D gene TRBD1, 6 bases. Germline CDR1 and CDR2: SGHRS and YFSETQ. The CDR3 length is 14 residues. Trimming took 1 base from V and 4 from J, leaving 11 bases between them. The CDR3 DNA reads TGCGCCAGCAGCTTGCTAACAGGGACCACTGAAGCTTTCTTT. It yields the protein CASSLLTGTTEAFF.

V gene TRBV5-1 combines with J gene TRBJ1-5; unclear D gene. This CDR3 is 13 amino acids long. V was clipped by 0 bases and J by 4 bases, with 5 bases between them. The germline gives CDR1 SGHRS, CDR2 YFSETQ. The CDR3 reads CASSLVGNQPQHF. The CDR3 DNA is TGCGCCAGCAGCTTGGTCGGTAATCAGCCCCAGCATTTT.

The chain has TRBV18 and TRBJ2-1, with a possible D match to TRBD2 (6 bases). The V and J ends lost 0 bases and 1 base respectively, with 10 bases between them. Per germline, CDR1 KGHSH and CDR2 LQKENI. The CDR3 length is 16 residues. CDR3 sequence: CASSPPGGTSYNEQFF. The CDR3 nucleotides are TGTGCCAGCTCACCACCGGGGGGAACGTCCTACAATGAGCAGTTCTTC.

The genes are TRBV5-6 and TRBJ2-3; 11 nucleotides agree with TRBD2. The CDR3 sequence is 17 residues long. The germline V gene has CDR1 SGHDT and CDR2 YYEEEE. The V gene end was trimmed by 3 bases and the J gene end by 3 bases; junction bases not matched to a gene: 9. The CDR3 coding sequence is TGTGCCAGCAGCTCTCGTTCTAGCGGGAGGTTTACAGATACGCAGTATTTT. Translating gives CASSSRSSGRFTDTQYF.

This chain's CDR3 is CASSESWRGLYEQYF. As DNA, the CDR3 is TGTGCCAGCAGTGAAAGCTGGAGGGGGCTCTACGAGCAGTACTTC. This rearrangement joins TRBV6-1 to TRBJ2-7; weak D call: TRBD1 (7 bases). The CDR3 covers 15 residues. V lost 2 bases, J lost 3 bases, and 14 bases lay in between. Per germline, CDR1 MNHNS and CDR2 SASEGT.

V is TRBV14 and J is TRBJ1-2; 7 bases fit TRBD1. Germline V CDR1 and CDR2: SGHDN, FVKESK. The CDR3 consists of 14 residues. V lost 4 bases and J lost 8; bases outside the gene matches: 10. CDR3 sequence reads: CASSRTNRGRGYTF. DNA of the CDR3: TGTGCCAGCAGCCGGACAAACAGGGGTCGGGGCTACACCTTC.

This chain joins TRBV10-1 and TRBJ2-2; D may be TRBD1 (6 bases). Germline V gene lookup returns CDR1 WNHNN and CDR2 SYGVQD (reference sequence). CDR3 length: 14 residues. V was clipped by 6 bases and J by 4 bases, with 12 bases between them. The CDR3 nucleotides are TGCGCCAGCAGGGAACAGGGATCCACCGGGGAGCTGTTTTTT. This translates into CASREQGSTGELFF.

The CDR3 region has the DNA TGTGCCAGCAGTGACTTGGGACTCCCCCCCGCGGCGCAGTATTTT. Translation gives CASSDLGLPPAAQYF. The chain couples TRBV6-1 to TRBJ2-3, with D perhaps TRBD2 (6 bases). Germline-derived CDR1 and CDR2 are MNHNS and SASEGT. This CDR3 comprises 15 residues. V was trimmed by 3 bases and J by 10 bases, leaving 20 bases between them.

CDR3 DNA sequence: TGTGCCAGCAGCCGGATAGGGAGGTCCCAAGAGACCCAGTACTTC. Its translation is CASSRIGRSQETQYF. The chain joins TRBV5-6 to TRBJ2-5, with D maybe TRBD2 (6 bases). This CDR3 has 15 residues. CDR1 is SGHDT and CDR2 is YYEEEE in the germline V gene. V was shortened by 4 bases and J by 1 base, with 14 bases between the two germline ends.

The V gene is TRBV9, the J gene TRBJ2-5; D remains ambiguous. V dropped 2 bases and J dropped 5 bases, with 4 bases sitting between them. CDR3 length equals 11 residues. Germline CDR1 reads SGDLS; CDR2 reads YYNGEE. Here the CDR3 reads CASSVEETQYF. Written as DNA, the CDR3 is TGTGCCAGCAGCGTGGAGGAGACCCAGTACTTC.

This rearrangement joins TRBV5-6 to TRBJ1-1; D is unresolved. The V gene lost 3 bases and the J gene lost 4 bases, with 10 bases spanning the gap. Germline V gives CDR1 SGHDT, CDR2 YYEEEE. The CDR3 has 13 amino acids. Here the CDR3 reads CASSSGSITEAFF. CDR3 nucleotide sequence: TGTGCCAGCAGCTCGGGGAGTATCACTGAAGCTTTCTTT.

The count of this clone is one. The chain combines TRBV2 with TRBJ1-1, with D unresolved. From germline, CDR1 is SNHLY and CDR2 FYNNEI. The CDR3 sequence is 13 residues long. Trimming took 5 bases from V and 4 from J, leaving 11 bases between them. The CDR3 DNA is TGTGCCAGCAGTTCTGAACCGCGCACTGAAGCTTTCTTT. Translation gives CASSSEPRTEAFF.

This chain links TRBV7-6 with TRBJ2-1; 14 bases align to TRBD2. With 3 bases clipped from V and 2 bases from J, the junction kept 9 bases outside the gene matches. The CDR3 extends over 19 amino acids. CDR1 is SGHVS, CDR2 FNYEAQ, per germline. This CDR3 reads CASSFRLAGGLLTYNEQFF. DNA of the CDR3: TGTGCCAGCAGCTTCAGACTAGCGGGGGGGCTCCTCACCTACAATGAGCAGTTCTTC.

This rearrangement joins TRBV6-5 to TRBJ2-1; 14 bases match TRBD2. Germline CDR1 MNHEY, CDR2 SVGAGI. The ends lost 7 bases at V and 8 bases at J; junction bases unmatched: 7. The CDR3 sequence is 15 residues long. CDR3 DNA sequence: TGTGCCAGCACCACGACTAGCGGGGGGGCCGATGAGCAGTTCTTC. It yields the protein CASTTTSGGADEQFF.